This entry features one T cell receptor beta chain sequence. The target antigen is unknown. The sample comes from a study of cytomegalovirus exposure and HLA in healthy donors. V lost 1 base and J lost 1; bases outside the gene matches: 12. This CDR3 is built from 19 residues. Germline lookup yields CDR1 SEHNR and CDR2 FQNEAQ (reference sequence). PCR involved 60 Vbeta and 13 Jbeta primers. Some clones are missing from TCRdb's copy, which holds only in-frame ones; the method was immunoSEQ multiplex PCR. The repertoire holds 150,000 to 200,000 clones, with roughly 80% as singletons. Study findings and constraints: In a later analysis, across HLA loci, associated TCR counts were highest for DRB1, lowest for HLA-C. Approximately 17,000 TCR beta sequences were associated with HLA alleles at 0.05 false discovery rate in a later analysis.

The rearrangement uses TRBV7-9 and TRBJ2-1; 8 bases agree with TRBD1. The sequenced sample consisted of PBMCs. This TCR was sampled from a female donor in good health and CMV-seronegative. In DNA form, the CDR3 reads TGTGCCAGCAGCTTAGTCCAGGGGGCATTTATTAGATCCTACAATGAGCAGTTCTTC. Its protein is CASSLVQGAFIRSYNEQFF.